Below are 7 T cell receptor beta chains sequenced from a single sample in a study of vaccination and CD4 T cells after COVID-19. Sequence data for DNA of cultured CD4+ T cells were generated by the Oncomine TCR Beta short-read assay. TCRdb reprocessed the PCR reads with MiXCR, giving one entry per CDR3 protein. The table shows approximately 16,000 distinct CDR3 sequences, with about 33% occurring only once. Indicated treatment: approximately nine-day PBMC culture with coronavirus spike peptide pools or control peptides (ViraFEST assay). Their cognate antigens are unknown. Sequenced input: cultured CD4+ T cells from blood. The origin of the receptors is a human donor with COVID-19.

In nucleotides, the CDR3 is TGCAGTGCTCCGTTTGGCGGGGGGAGCACAGATACGCAGTATTTT. Amino acids: CSAPFGGGSTDTQYF. This rearrangement joins TRBV20-1 to TRBJ2-3; 8 bases map to TRBD2. Germline V gene sequence: CDR1 DFQATT, CDR2 SNEGSKA (reference sequence). Trimming removed 5 bases from V and 0 bases from J; junction bases left unmatched: 7. There are 15 residues in the CDR3.

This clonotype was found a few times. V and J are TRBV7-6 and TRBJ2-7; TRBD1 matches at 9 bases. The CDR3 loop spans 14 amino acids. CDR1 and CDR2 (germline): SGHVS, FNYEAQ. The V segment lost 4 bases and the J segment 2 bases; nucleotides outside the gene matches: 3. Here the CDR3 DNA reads TGTGCCAGCAGCTCGAGGACAGGGGCCTACGAGCAGTACTTC. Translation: CASSSRTGAYEQYF.

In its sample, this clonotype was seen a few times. In nucleotides, the CDR3 is TGTGCCAGCAGCCCTTGGTCGAAGCACGGGGAGCTGTTTTTT. Protein: CASSPWSKHGELFF. This chain links TRBV14 with TRBJ2-2; no reliable D call. The CDR3 runs 14 residues. V was clipped by 4 bases and J by 7 bases, with 13 bases between them. Germline V CDR1 and CDR2: SGHDN, FVKESK.

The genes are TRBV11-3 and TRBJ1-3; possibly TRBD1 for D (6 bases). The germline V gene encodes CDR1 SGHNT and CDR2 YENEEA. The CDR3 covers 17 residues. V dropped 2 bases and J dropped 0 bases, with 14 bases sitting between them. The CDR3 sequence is CASSLRGAKSSGNTIYF. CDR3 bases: TGTGCCAGCAGCTTAAGGGGGGCGAAAAGCTCTGGAAACACCATATATTTT.

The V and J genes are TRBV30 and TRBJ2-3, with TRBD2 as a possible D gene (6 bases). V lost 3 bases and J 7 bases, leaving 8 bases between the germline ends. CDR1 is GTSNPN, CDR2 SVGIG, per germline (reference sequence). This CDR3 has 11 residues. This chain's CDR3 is CAWRTRHTQYF. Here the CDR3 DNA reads TGTGCCTGGAGGACTAGGCATACGCAGTATTTT.

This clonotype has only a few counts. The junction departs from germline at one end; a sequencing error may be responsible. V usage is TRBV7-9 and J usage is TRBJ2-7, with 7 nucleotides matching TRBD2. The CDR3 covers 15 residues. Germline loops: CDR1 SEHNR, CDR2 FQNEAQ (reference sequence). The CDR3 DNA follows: TGTGCCAGCAGTTTAGGAGCGGGGAGCTCCTACGAGCAGTACTTC. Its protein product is CASSLGAGSSYEQYF.

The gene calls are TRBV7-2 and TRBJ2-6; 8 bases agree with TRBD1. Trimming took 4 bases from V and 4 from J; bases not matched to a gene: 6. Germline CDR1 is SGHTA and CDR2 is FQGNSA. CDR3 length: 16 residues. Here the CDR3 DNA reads TGTGCCAGCAGCTCACGACAGGGGCCCGGGGCCAACGTCCTGACTTTC. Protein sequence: CASSSRQGPGANVLTF. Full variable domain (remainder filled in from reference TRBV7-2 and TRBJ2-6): GAGVSQSPSNKVTEKGKDVELRCDPISGHTALYWYRQSLGQGLEFLIYFQGNSAPDKSGLPSDRFSAERTGGSVSTLTIQRTQQEDSAVYLCASSSRQGPGANVLTFGAGSRLTVL.